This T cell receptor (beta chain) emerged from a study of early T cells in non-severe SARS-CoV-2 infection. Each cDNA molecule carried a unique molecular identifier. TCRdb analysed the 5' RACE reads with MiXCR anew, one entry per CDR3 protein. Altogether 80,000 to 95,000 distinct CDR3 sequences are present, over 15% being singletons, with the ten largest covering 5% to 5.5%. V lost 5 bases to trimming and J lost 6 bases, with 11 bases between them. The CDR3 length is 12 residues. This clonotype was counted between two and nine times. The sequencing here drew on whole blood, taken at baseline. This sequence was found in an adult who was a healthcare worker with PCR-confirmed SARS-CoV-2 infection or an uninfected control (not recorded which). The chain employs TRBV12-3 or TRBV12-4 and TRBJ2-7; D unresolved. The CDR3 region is CASSLRFFEQYF. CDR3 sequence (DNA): TGTGCCAGCAGTCTAAGGTTCTTCGAGCAGTACTTC.